The present TCR beta chain was sequenced within a study of T cells expressing NK-cell markers. Overall study: Of eight sequenced donors, seven were HCMV-seropositive and one HCMV-seronegative.

The authors generated TCR beta cDNA through 5'RACE template switching with UMIs. TCRdb reanalyzed the 5' RACE reads, giving one entry per CDR3 protein sequence and no DNA. Its clone listing holds roughly 390,000 distinct CDR3 sequences. The CDR3 extends over 15 amino acids. Input material: blood T cells: a sorted CD56 or NKG2C T cell subset, CD4+ or CD8+ T cells, or bulk PBMC T cells (not recorded which). The genes are TRBV12-3 or TRBV12-4 and TRBJ2-3; TCRdb indicates TRBD2, and absent DNA this call remains unverified. The clonotype was recovered from a woman aged 45-65 years in good health. The CDR3 loop reads CASGNSGTSTDTQYF.